The clone carrying this TCR beta chain has at least ten counts. Its antigen remains unidentified. In germline, CDR1 is SGHTA, CDR2 FQGNSA. The CDR3 loop spans 12 amino acids. V was pared by 5 bases and J by 2 bases, with 5 bases between. These data originate in a study of T-cell memory formation after mild COVID-19. Study conclusions and caveats: What remained unconfirmed was the SARS-CoV-2 specificity of second-wave clones peaking on day 37. Later expanders leaned CD4+, whereas day 15 to 85 contracting clones were balanced CD4/CD8. The finding that pre-infection memory included some responding clones suggested that cross-reactive memory joined.

From the 5' RACE reads, TCRdb called clonotypes with MiXCR, one entry per CDR3 protein. The sample has 250,000 to 300,000 distinct CDR3 sequences, around 16% seen once; the top ten hold about a fifth. This clonotype was sampled from a man younger than 35 who had mild COVID-19 (a few samples of this study predate the infection). Cell type and time point are not known. The chain recombines TRBV7-2 with TRBJ2-3; D unclear. The source material was PBMCs or a T cell subset sorted from them (not recorded which). CDR3 sequence (DNA): TGTGCCAGCAGCCCCCCCACAGATACGCAGTATTTT. Translating it yields CASSPPTDTQYF.